A selection of T cell receptor beta chains follows, all from one sample in a study of CD8 T cells in ankylosing spondylitis. One entry per CDR3 protein results from TCRdb running MiXCR on the 5' RACE reads. Counted here are under 150,000 distinct CDR3 sequences, roughly 8.4% occurring once; the ten biggest clones make up 7.3%. Material for sequencing was synovial fluid, either unsorted or a sorted T cell fraction (not recorded which). Receptors originate from a male donor with ankylosing spondylitis. Each CDR3 is given with its conserved first and last residue. The D gene is left open where the match is weak. Only part of the rows carry a size: once, few, many, or a class if the clone is expanded.

clone_size	d_call	v_call	j_call	cdr3_aa	cdr3_nt
many	TRBD1	TRBV20-1	TRBJ1-1	CSAGTSGTGSGEAFF	TGCAGTGCTGGCACCTCCGGGACAGGGTCAGGTGAAGCTTTCTTT
many	TRBD1	TRBV5-1	TRBJ2-6	CASSQDRSGSGANVLTF	TGCGCCAGCAGCCAGGACAGGTCCGGCTCTGGGGCCAACGTCCTGACTTTC
many	.	TRBV7-2	TRBJ2-7	CASSFYGYEQYF	TGTGCCAGCAGCTTCTACGGCTACGAGCAGTACTTC
many	.	TRBV5-1	TRBJ1-4	CASRKQGATNEKLFF	TGCGCCAGCAGGAAACAGGGTGCAACTAATGAAAAACTGTTTTTT
few	.	TRBV28	TRBJ2-7	CASSRTVDEQYF	TGTGCCAGCAGCCGAACAGTGGACGAGCAGTACTTC
.	.	TRBV6-5	TRBJ1-1	CASKGRWAAFF	TGTGCCAGCAAAGGACGTTGGGCAGCTTTCTTT
.	.	TRBV7-8	TRBJ2-5	CASSFYPSGETQYF	TGTGCCAGCAGCTTTTATCCCTCTGGAGAGACCCAGTACTTC
many	.	TRBV20-1	TRBJ2-1	CSPIGVGYNEQFF	TGCAGCCCTATCGGCGTTGGCTACAATGAGCAGTTCTTC
.	TRBD1	TRBV12-3/TRBV12-4	TRBJ1-6	CASSGQGGSPLHF	TGTGCCAGCAGTGGACAGGGCGGTTCACCCCTCCACTTT
few	TRBD2	TRBV5-1	TRBJ2-1	CASSFQRGGASSYNEQFF	TGCGCCAGCAGCTTTCAACGGGGAGGGGCTAGCTCCTACAATGAGCAGTTCTTC
many	.	TRBV6-2/TRBV6-3	TRBJ1-5	CASSSRVQPQHF	TGTGCCAGCAGTTCCAGGGTTCAGCCCCAGCATTTT
many	.	TRBV20-1	TRBJ2-4	CSVSQDLAKNIQYF	TGCAGTGTAAGTCAGGATCTAGCCAAAAACATTCAGTACTTC
few	.	TRBV20-1	TRBJ2-5	CSASLGLQETQYF	TGCAGTGCTAGCTTGGGGCTACAAGAGACCCAGTACTTC
few	TRBD1	TRBV4-1	TRBJ2-7	CASSQVGTVSYEQYF	TGCGCCAGCAGCCAAGTTGGGACAGTAAGCTACGAGCAGTACTTC
many	.	TRBV20-1	TRBJ2-1	CSASKGTPPQFF	TGCAGTGCTAGCAAGGGGACACCACCTCAGTTCTTC
.	.	TRBV12-3/TRBV12-4	TRBJ2-1	CASSPPVGAGFNEQFF	TGTGCCAGCAGTCCCCCCGTTGGGGCGGGGTTTAATGAGCAGTTCTTC
many	.	TRBV27	TRBJ2-7	CASSLRGKLAYEQYF	TGTGCCAGCAGTTTACGGGGGAAGCTAGCCTACGAGCAGTACTTC
many	.	TRBV29-1	TRBJ1-2	CSVGQARGYTF	TGCAGCGTTGGACAAGCTAGAGGCTACACCTTC
few	.	TRBV9	TRBJ2-1	CASSVKGEQFF	TGTGCCAGCAGCGTCAAGGGTGAGCAGTTCTTC
.	.	TRBV7-9	TRBJ1-2	CASSSSGNYGYTF	TGTGCCAGCAGCTCGTCGGGCAACTATGGCTACACCTTC
many	.	TRBV12-3/TRBV12-4	TRBJ2-7	CASSFKGKEYF	TGTGCCAGCAGTTTTAAGGGGAAGGAGTACTTC
many	TRBD2	TRBV7-2	TRBJ2-5	CASGYSGRGETQYF	TGTGCCAGCGGATATAGCGGGAGAGGGGAGACCCAGTACTTC